This T cell receptor (beta chain) derives from a study of cytomegalovirus exposure and HLA in healthy donors. At the level of the study: Prior work identified 100 million to 130 million unique TCR beta sequences in around 170 million T cells. Overall study findings and caveats: Later on, analysis showed that most CMV-associated TCR beta chains appeared to be HLA-restricted. The authors judged a highly shared variant cluster likely a sequencing artifact.

With V trimmed by 6 bases and J by 3 bases, 5 bases remained unmatched. The CDR3 is 14 amino acids. Germline V gives CDR1 MGHDK, CDR2 SYGVNS. The primer mix had 60 Vbeta and 13 Jbeta primers. Libraries were prepared by immunoSEQ multiplex PCR; TCRdb keeps only in-frame clonotypes and omits some of them. Of 150,000 to 200,000 clones listed, 68% were seen once; the top ten hold about 10%. Comment on this clone: Its antigen is still unknown.

Each donor was nominally healthy when sampled (though unrecorded immune exposures were likely). This sequence joins TRBV25-1 and TRBJ1-5; TRBD1 matches at 7 bases. The receptor's source is a young man in good health and CMV-seropositive. The sample consisted of PBMCs. In DNA, the CDR3 is TGTGCCAGCAGGGAAGGGGGCAACAATCAGCCCCAGCATTTT. Protein: CASREGGNNQPQHF.